This T cell receptor beta chain appears in the sequencing data of a study of beta chain features in type 1 diabetes. Reverse transcription of all isolated RNA meant that expressed TCRB transcripts were sequenced. The repertoire was sequenced with immunoSEQ multiplex PCR; TCRdb's copy has only in-frame clones and lacks some. The data show about 900,000 clones, with 15% to 20% seen just once and 0.02% to 0.03% held by the top ten. This clone was recorded a few times. Antigen: not known. V lost 6 bases to trimming and J lost 5 bases, with 14 bases between them. The germline V gene has CDR1 SGHAT and CDR2 FQNNGV. CDR3 length: 14 amino acids. Findings and limits, study-wide: HLA influence on TCRB rearrangement stayed unresolved here. People with Type 1 diabetes carried modestly yet significantly shorter TCRB CDR3s in all four CD4+ subsets. Across patients, naive, central memory and Treg TCRB repertoires exhibited apparently greater similarity than was observed across healthy donors.

This receptor was obtained from a woman aged 18 to 35 in good health. The sequenced sample was naive CD4+ T cells from blood. The gene calls are TRBV11-2 and TRBJ2-1; D uncertain. The CDR3 is CASRRLSGDNEQFF. The CDR3 region has the DNA TGTGCCAGCAGACGTTTGAGTGGAGACAATGAGCAGTTCTTC.